These 20 T cell receptor beta chains share one sample of origin, sequenced in a study of blood T cell repertoires in COVID-19. The data were produced by immunoSEQ multiplex PCR, yet TCRdb's version contains in-frame clones alone and is incomplete. Counted here are just over 80,000 clones, around 76% occurring once; the ten biggest clones make up around 19%. The sequenced material came from peripheral blood. The receptors originated from a woman of 80 years or more with active or convalescent COVID-19.

This sequence joins TRBV5-8 and TRBJ1-2; D unresolved. V was shortened by 7 bases and J by 0 bases, with 13 bases between the two germline ends. The CDR3 sequence is 14 residues long. The germline CDR1 and CDR2 sequences are SGHTS and YDEGEE. Here the CDR3 reads CASGRYPSNYGYTF. DNA of the CDR3: TGTGCCAGCGGCAGATACCCTTCTAACTATGGCTACACCTTC.

The chain employs TRBV6-6 and TRBJ2-3; 11 nucleotides line up with TRBD1. J lost 4 bases, V lost 4 bases, and 1 base had no gene match. Germline CDR1 is MNHNY and CDR2 is SVGAGI (reference sequence). The CDR3 runs to 14 residues. CDR3: CASSWGQGADTQYF. The CDR3 DNA follows: TGTGCCAGCAGTTGGGGACAGGGGGCAGATACGCAGTATTTT.

The chain joins TRBV7-2 to TRBJ1-2; D is perhaps TRBD1 (6 bases). V was trimmed by 1 base and J by 1 base, leaving 16 bases between them. Germline CDR1 SGHTA, CDR2 FQGNSA. The CDR3 loop spans 17 amino acids. The CDR3 protein is CASSLGGQGDFNYGYTF. CDR3 DNA: TGTGCCAGCAGCTTAGGGGGGCAAGGGGATTTTAACTATGGCTACACCTTC. Together with reference TRBV7-2 and TRBJ1-2, the CDR3 gives the full variable domain: GAGVSQSPSNKVTEKGKDVELRCDPISGHTALYWYRQSLGQGLEFLIYFQGNSAPDKSGLPSDRFSAERTGGSVSTLTIQRTQQEDSAVYLCASSLGGQGDFNYGYTFGSGTRLTVV.

This clone was observed a single time. The rearrangement uses TRBV5-1 and TRBJ2-7, with no clear D. The CDR3 length is 14 residues. Germline values: CDR1 SGHRS, CDR2 YFSETQ. V lost 2 bases, J lost 4 bases, and 13 bases lay in between. CDR3 in DNA: TGCGCCAGCAGCTTTTGGGCCGAAGGATACGAGCAGTACTTC. Translating gives CASSFWAEGYEQYF.

The rearrangement uses TRBV24-1 and TRBJ2-5; 9 bases line up with TRBD1. The CDR3 spans 13 residues. CDR1 is KGHDR, CDR2 SFDVKD, per germline. The trim removed 9 bases at V and 3 bases at J, leaving 4 bases unmatched. CDR3: CATARQGEETQYF. The CDR3 DNA is TGTGCCACCGCCAGACAGGGGGAAGAGACCCAGTACTTC.

The chain combines TRBV7-8 with TRBJ2-3; 14 nucleotides line up with TRBD2. The germline V gene has CDR1 SGHVS and CDR2 FQNEAQ. This CDR3 comprises 16 residues. J was trimmed by 6 bases and V by 5 bases; bases with no gene match: 7. The CDR3 nucleotides read TGTGCCAGCAGCCCGCCGGGACTAGCGGGGGTGGATACGCAGTATTTT. Translating gives CASSPPGLAGVDTQYF.

The gene calls are TRBV28 and TRBJ2-5, with 7 nucleotides matching TRBD1. This CDR3 has 15 residues. Germline assignment: CDR1 MDHEN and CDR2 SYDVKM. V lost 5 bases, J lost 4 bases, and 10 bases stayed unmatched. The CDR3 reads CASSSKDRAGETQYF. The CDR3 nucleotides are TGTGCCAGCAGTAGTAAAGACAGGGCCGGAGAGACCCAGTACTTC. The full variable domain, its missing parts supplied by reference TRBV28 and TRBJ2-5, is DVKVTQSSRYLVKRTGEKVFLECVQDMDHENMFWYRQDPGLGLRLIYFSYDVKMKEKGDIPEGYSVSREKKERFSLILESASTNQTSMYLCASSSKDRAGETQYFGPGTRLLVL.

The V and J genes are TRBV7-2 and TRBJ2-7, with TRBD2 identical over 10 bases. Germline lookup yields CDR1 SGHTA and CDR2 FQGNSA. J was trimmed by 4 bases and V by 5 bases; bases with no gene match: 8. This CDR3 has 15 residues. CDR3 sequence (DNA): TGTGCCAGCAGCGTCCCCGGACTAGCGGAGTACGAGCAGTACTTC. Amino acids: CASSVPGLAEYEQYF.

V usage is TRBV9 and J usage is TRBJ2-5; TRBD2 is a possible D gene (6 bases). The V gene lost 4 bases and the J gene lost 5 bases, with 15 bases spanning the gap. The CDR3 runs to 14 residues. Per germline, CDR1 SGDLS and CDR2 YYNGEE. The CDR3 sequence is CASSTKGTGETQYF. CDR3 bases: TGTGCCAGCAGCACTAAGGGGACTGGGGAGACCCAGTACTTC.

The J gene is TRBJ1-6, the V gene TRBV9; no clear D. CDR1 SGDLS and CDR2 YYNGEE come from the germline V gene. The CDR3 length is 14 residues. Trimming shortened V by 2 bases and J by 11 bases, and 14 bases separated the two germline ends. CDR3 nucleotide sequence: TGTGCCAGCAGCGTGGCGGGGAGGAGGCCACCCCTCCACTTT. Its translation is CASSVAGRRPPLHF.

The V and J genes are TRBV10-3 and TRBJ1-5; D might be TRBD1 (6 bases). V was clipped by 6 bases and J by 3 bases, with 9 bases between them. CDR1 and CDR2 (germline): ENHRY, SYGVKD. The CDR3 consists of 13 residues. The CDR3 sequence: CAIRGAVNQPQHF. In nucleotides, the CDR3 is TGTGCCATCAGGGGGGCAGTCAATCAGCCCCAGCATTTT.

This clone has at least ten counts. J is TRBJ2-7 and V is TRBV21-1; the table calls TRBD1, which could not be checked here. TRBV21-1 has pseudogene status. The CDR3 extends over 14 amino acids. CDR3 sequence: CASGQGAKGYEQYF. CDR3 nucleotides: TGTGCCAGCGGACAGGGGGCAAAGGGGTACGAGCAGTACTTC.

This chain links TRBV5-1 with TRBJ2-1, with a tentative D call TRBD1 (6 bases). The CDR3 loop spans 15 amino acids. Germline V gives CDR1 SGHRS, CDR2 YFSETQ. The ends were cut back, 4 bases at V and 2 bases at J, with 13 bases in the middle. In DNA, the CDR3 is TGCGCCAGCAGCATTCCGGGACAAACCTACAATGAGCAGTTCTTC. This translates into CASSIPGQTYNEQFF.

The rearrangement links TRBV28 to TRBJ2-3; perhaps TRBD2 as D (7 bases). The CDR3 spans 16 residues. V lost 7 bases and J lost 1, with 18 bases in between. Germline loops: CDR1 MDHEN, CDR2 SYDVKM. CDR3 sequence: CASIFGGGPGTDTQYF. The DNA of the CDR3 is TGTGCCAGCATCTTTGGCGGGGGCCCGGGCACAGATACGCAGTATTTT.

The V gene is TRBV19, the J gene TRBJ2-5; 10 bases map to TRBD2. Trimming cost V 5 bases and J 0 bases; bases outside gene matches: 6. Germline V CDR1 and CDR2: LNHDA, SQIVND (reference sequence). This CDR3 has 16 amino acids. CDR3 sequence (DNA): TGTGCCAGTAGTCTAAGCGGGGGGGCGTACCAAGAGACCCAGTACTTC. Its translation is CASSLSGGAYQETQYF.

The chain employs TRBV7-9 and TRBJ1-6, with 7 bases matching TRBD1. CDR3 size: 14 residues. The V gene's germline CDR1 is SEHNR and CDR2 FQNEAQ (reference sequence). V gave up 4 bases and J gave up 7 bases; unmatched junction bases: 4. CDR3 region: CASSYYRGNSPLHF. CDR3 coding DNA: TGTGCCAGCAGCTATTACAGGGGAAATTCACCCCTCCACTTT.

The gene calls are TRBV5-6 and TRBJ2-3; 10 bases line up with TRBD1. CDR1 is SGHDT, CDR2 YYEEEE, per germline. The CDR3 is 16 amino acids. V lost 4 bases to trimming and J lost 3 bases; unmatched junction nucleotides: 8. The chain's CDR3 is CASSMTGTGVTDTQYF. In DNA form, the CDR3 reads TGTGCCAGCAGCATGACCGGGACAGGGGTGACAGATACGCAGTATTTT.

The rearrangement links TRBV4-3 to TRBJ1-6; D is uncertain. The CDR3 sequence is 12 residues long. Germline-derived CDR1 and CDR2 are LGHNA and YSLEER. Trimming shortened V by 6 bases and J by 7 bases, and 7 bases separated the two germline ends. The CDR3 bases are TGCGCCAGCAGACAGTTAAATTCACCCCTCCACTTT. Amino acids: CASRQLNSPLHF.

The gene calls are TRBV29-1 and TRBJ2-2; TRBD1 matches 8 bases. Trimming at V came to 5 bases and at J to 6 bases, leaving 8 bases not matched to a gene. CDR3 length: 14 amino acids. Germline-derived CDR1 and CDR2 are SQVTM and ANQGSEA. This CDR3 is CSVLGQGEAGELFF. The DNA for the CDR3 is TGCAGCGTTCTAGGACAGGGTGAGGCCGGGGAGCTGTTTTTT.

The V call is TRBV5-6, the J call TRBJ2-7; D remains unclear. V was clipped by 2 bases and J by 6 bases, with 9 bases between them. Germline CDR1 SGHDT, CDR2 YYEEEE. The CDR3 consists of 12 residues. CDR3 sequence reads: CASSFLVSEQYF. In DNA, the CDR3 is TGTGCCAGCAGCTTCTTGGTCAGCGAGCAGTACTTC.